These 32 T cell receptor beta chains were all obtained from the same sample, sequenced in a study of OX40 agonist ivuxolimab in advanced cancers. The data were produced by immunoSEQ multiplex PCR, yet TCRdb's version contains in-frame clones alone and is incomplete. Among more than 55,000 clones listed, around 86% were seen once. This specimen consisted of CD4+ or CD8+ T cells sorted from blood, obtained in a trial of the OX40 agonist ivuxolimab. The receptors here all came from an adult with an advanced solid tumor such as melanoma, head and neck, liver or kidney cancer.

The CDR3 sequence: CASSPSAGASYGYTF. DNA for the CDR3: TGTGCCAGCAGCCCGTCGGCAGGGGCGAGCTATGGCTACACCTTC. V gene TRBV7-3 combines with J gene TRBJ1-2, with TRBD1 as a possible D gene (6 bases). Germline assignment: CDR1 SGHTA and CDR2 FQGTGA. There are 15 residues in the CDR3. Trimming pared 5 bases from V and 4 bases from J, leaving 17 bases between.

The J gene is TRBJ1-1, the V gene TRBV7-2, with D unclear. Germline CDR1 and CDR2: SGHTA and FQGNSA. The CDR3 is 14 residues long. Trimming shortened V by 5 bases and J by 4 bases, and 14 bases separated the two germline ends. CDR3: CASSPPGVSTEAFF. The CDR3 nucleotides are TGTGCCAGCAGCCCGCCCGGGGTGTCCACTGAAGCTTTCTTT. Based on the CDR3 plus reference TRBV7-2 and TRBJ1-1, the full variable domain is GAGVSQSPSNKVTEKGKDVELRCDPISGHTALYWYRQSLGQGLEFLIYFQGNSAPDKSGLPSDRFSAERTGGSVSTLTIQRTQQEDSAVYLCASSPPGVSTEAFFGQGTRLTVV.

In its sample, this clone was seen once. This rearrangement joins TRBV19 to TRBJ1-1; tentatively, D is TRBD1 (5 bases). Germline assignment: CDR1 LNHDA and CDR2 SQIVND (reference sequence). V lost 6 bases and J lost 4, with 9 bases in between. The CDR3 consists of 12 residues. For the CDR3, the DNA is TGTGCCAGTAGCAGGGAGGGCACTGAAGCTTTCTTT. This gives the protein CASSREGTEAFF.

The CDR3 DNA is TGTGCCAGCAGCTCCCCGGTAGAACCCCAGTACTTC. Its translation is CASSSPVEPQYF. V and J are TRBV7-2 and TRBJ2-5, with unresolved D. There are 12 residues in the CDR3. Between the trimmed V and J ends, which lost 4 bases and 9 bases, there was a span of 12 bases. Germline values: CDR1 SGHTA, CDR2 FQGNSA. Filled out from reference TRBV7-2 and TRBJ2-5, the complete variable domain reads GAGVSQSPSNKVTEKGKDVELRCDPISGHTALYWYRQSLGQGLEFLIYFQGNSAPDKSGLPSDRFSAERTGGSVSTLTIQRTQQEDSAVYLCASSSPVEPQYFGPGTRLLVL.

The J gene is TRBJ2-6, the V gene TRBV28, with D uncertain. V was clipped by 1 base and J by 0 bases, with 1 base between them. The CDR3 runs to 14 residues. The V gene's germline CDR1 is MDHEN and CDR2 SYDVKM. CDR3 in amino acids: CASSLFSGANVLTF. The DNA of the CDR3 is TGTGCCAGCAGTTTATTCTCTGGGGCCAACGTCCTGACTTTC.

DNA for the CDR3: TGTGCCGGAAGTCCGGGGGTAGAAGGCTACACCTTC. Encoded protein: CAGSPGVEGYTF. The chain recombines TRBV30 with TRBJ1-2; D may be TRBD1 (5 bases). Germline CDR1 GTSNPN, CDR2 SVGIG (reference sequence). The CDR3 has 12 amino acids. Trimming took 8 bases from V and 8 from J, leaving 18 bases between them.

The chain is built from TRBV19 and TRBJ1-2; D not certain. V lost 0 bases and J lost 1, with 12 bases in between. This CDR3 is 16 amino acids long. Germline loops: CDR1 LNHDA, CDR2 SQIVND (reference sequence). The CDR3 nucleotides are TGTGCCAGTAGTATAGATCGCGGGCAGAATAACTATGGCTACACCTTC. It yields the protein CASSIDRGQNNYGYTF. Drawing the rest from reference TRBV19 and TRBJ1-2, the complete variable domain is DGGITQSPKYLFRKEGQNVTLSCEQNLNHDAMYWYRQDPGQGLRLIYYSQIVNDFQKGDIAEGYSVSREKKESFPLTVTSAQKNPTAFYLCASSIDRGQNNYGYTFGSGTRLTVV.

This sequence joins TRBV4-1 and TRBJ1-6, with D maybe TRBD1 (6 bases). The CDR3 sequence is 15 residues long. Trimming took 3 bases from V and 3 from J, leaving 9 bases between them. Germline lookup yields CDR1 MGHRA and CDR2 YSYEKL. CDR3 protein: CASSHGDNYNSPLHF. The CDR3 DNA reads TGCGCCAGCAGCCACGGGGACAACTATAATTCACCCCTCCACTTT.

This clone has just one count. The J gene is TRBJ1-5, the V gene TRBV5-1, with D unclear. Trimming took 4 bases from V and 4 from J, leaving 12 bases between them. Germline V CDR1 and CDR2: SGHRS, YFSETQ. This CDR3 region has 14 residues. The CDR3 region is CASSLGELNQPQHF. The DNA of the CDR3 is TGCGCCAGCAGCCTGGGCGAGCTTAATCAGCCCCAGCATTTT.

J is TRBJ1-1 and V is TRBV6-1; D is ambiguous. This CDR3 contains 13 residues. The V gene's germline CDR1 is MNHNS and CDR2 SASEGT. The V and J ends lost 1 base and 5 bases respectively, with 8 bases between them. CDR3 nucleotides: TGTGCCAGCAGTGAAGTGGCAGATACTGAAGCTTTCTTT. It codes for CASSEVADTEAFF.

This sequence joins TRBV19 and TRBJ1-4; maybe TRBD1 (5 bases). With 6 bases removed from V and 0 bases from J, the gap between germline ends came to 11 bases. In germline, CDR1 is LNHDA, CDR2 SQIVND (reference sequence). The CDR3 runs to 15 residues. This CDR3 reads CASSRGGATNEKLFF. The DNA of the CDR3 is TGTGCCAGTAGCCGCGGGGGGGCAACTAATGAAAAACTGTTTTTT.

The chain uses TRBV5-6 and TRBJ2-5, with 8 bases identical to TRBD1. Germline CDR1 SGHDT, CDR2 YYEEEE. The V and J ends lost 5 bases and 4 bases, in that order; junction bases with no gene match: 10. The CDR3 has 15 residues. The CDR3 nucleotides are TGTGCCAGCAGTCCTAGGACAGGGTGGGGAGAGACCCAGTACTTC. As protein: CASSPRTGWGETQYF.

This chain links TRBV12-5 with TRBJ2-2; 10 bases align to TRBD1. CDR1 LGHNT and CDR2 FRNRAP come from the germline V gene. Trimming took 3 bases from V and 5 from J; bases not matched to a gene: 6. The CDR3 consists of 16 residues. The chain's CDR3 is CASGFDRGRRTGELFF. CDR3 DNA: TGTGCTAGTGGTTTTGACAGGGGGCGAAGAACCGGGGAGCTGTTTTTT.

This chain uses TRBV19 with TRBJ1-5; D ambiguous. The ends were cut back, 5 bases at V and 5 bases at J, with 10 bases in the middle. CDR3 length: 13 amino acids. Germline CDR1 and CDR2: LNHDA and SQIVND (reference sequence). CDR3 DNA: TGTGCCAGTAGTCCCCCATCCTATCAGCCCCAGCATTTT. The encoded protein is CASSPPSYQPQHF.

The chain combines TRBV5-4 with TRBJ1-1; 7 positions match TRBD1. The CDR3 totals 13 residues. After removal of 7 bases from V and 0 bases from J, the junction contained 3 bases not matched to a gene. The germline V gene has CDR1 SGHNT and CDR2 YYREEE (reference sequence). The CDR3, as DNA: TGTGCCAGCGGGGGACAGTTGAACACTGAAGCTTTCTTT. This gives the protein CASGGQLNTEAFF.

This clone was observed a few times. The chain couples TRBV6-5 to TRBJ1-2; D might be TRBD1 (6 bases). The CDR3 has 14 residues. Trimming stripped 4 bases from V and 5 bases from J, with 14 bases between. CDR1 and CDR2 (germline): MNHEY, SVGAGI. The CDR3 sequence is CASSFYGGAYGYTF. CDR3 DNA: TGTGCCAGCAGTTTCTATGGGGGCGCTTATGGCTACACCTTC.

V and J are TRBV28 and TRBJ1-5; 8 nucleotides line up with TRBD1. CDR1 and CDR2 (germline): MDHEN, SYDVKM. Unmatched junction bases numbered 5, after V lost 6 bases and J lost 1 base. The CDR3 sequence is 15 residues long. CDR3 amino acids: CASRYTGGSNQPQHF. The CDR3 nucleotides read TGTGCCAGCAGATACACAGGGGGAAGCAATCAGCCCCAGCATTTT.

The chain employs TRBV5-1 and TRBJ2-5; D remains unclear. CDR1 is SGHRS, CDR2 YFSETQ, per germline. Deletions cut 2 bases from V and 0 bases from J, with 5 bases between. The CDR3 covers 13 residues. CDR3 region: CASSLSNQETQYF. The CDR3 region has the DNA TGCGCCAGCAGCTTATCCAACCAAGAGACCCAGTACTTC.

The V and J genes are TRBV7-3 and TRBJ1-1, with 7 nucleotides matching TRBD1. The CDR3 contains 14 residues. V trimming: 6 bases; J trimming: 4 bases; junction bases outside the gene matches: 8. Germline assignment: CDR1 SGHTA and CDR2 FQGTGA. This chain's CDR3 is CASSVTGKGTEAFF. The CDR3 nucleotides are TGTGCCAGCAGTGTGACAGGGAAGGGCACTGAAGCTTTCTTT.

The chain carries TRBV6-5 and TRBJ1-2; 7 bases agree with TRBD1. The CDR3 extends over 15 amino acids. CDR1 and CDR2 from the germline V gene are MNHEY and SVGAGI. V trimming: 2 bases; J trimming: 6 bases; junction bases outside the gene matches: 9. This CDR3 is CASSYRRGRMDGYTF. The CDR3 coding sequence is TGTGCCAGCAGTTACCGGAGGGGGCGAATGGATGGCTACACCTTC.

The chain's CDR3 is CASSPQGGNEKLFF. CDR3 nucleotides: TGTGCCAGCAGCCCCCAGGGGGGTAATGAAAAACTGTTTTTT. The chain couples TRBV5-4 to TRBJ1-4; TRBD1 aligns across 7 bases. Germline assignment: CDR1 SGHNT and CDR2 YYREEE (reference sequence). V lost 4 bases to trimming and J lost 4 bases; unmatched junction nucleotides: 4. The CDR3 length is 14 residues.

This clone was recorded once. The chain carries TRBV6-1 and TRBJ1-4; 9 bases map to TRBD1. V lost 6 bases, J lost 6 bases, and 5 bases stayed unmatched. Germline V lookup: CDR1 MNHNS, CDR2 SASEGT. The CDR3 sequence is 14 residues long. CDR3 nucleotides: TGTGCCAGCAGCAGGACAGGGGTGGATGAAAAACTGTTTTTT. Translating it yields CASSRTGVDEKLFF.

The genes are TRBV5-1 and TRBJ2-7; D gene ambiguous. CDR3 size: 13 residues. Germline CDR1 is SGHRS and CDR2 is YFSETQ. The germline V and J ends were trimmed by 4 bases and 0 bases, with 8 bases remaining between them. CDR3 sequence (DNA): TGCGCCAGCAGCCTATCTCTCTCCTACGAGCAGTACTTC. This codes for CASSLSLSYEQYF. The full variable domain, in which reference TRBV5-1 and TRBJ2-7 provide the parts outside the CDR3, is KAGVTQTPRYLIKTRGQQVTLSCSPISGHRSVSWYQQTPGQGLQFLFEYFSETQRNKGNFPGRFSGRQFSNSRSEMNVSTLELGDSALYLCASSLSLSYEQYFGPGTRLTVT.

This chain links TRBV18 with TRBJ1-5, with TRBD1 matching over 8 bases. Trimming cost V 6 bases and J 5 bases; bases outside gene matches: 6. CDR1 is KGHSH and CDR2 is LQKENI in the germline V gene. This CDR3 is 14 amino acids long. In DNA, the CDR3 is TGTGCCAGCTCGACCCAGGGGGCCGATCAGCCCCAGCATTTT. Its translation is CASSTQGADQPQHF.

J is TRBJ2-2 and V is TRBV9; D perhaps matches TRBD2 (6 bases). This CDR3 contains 15 residues. Trimming shortened V by 2 bases and J by 1 base, and 9 bases separated the two germline ends. The germline V gene has CDR1 SGDLS and CDR2 YYNGEE. The CDR3 is CASSVSGGNTGELFF. CDR3 coding DNA: TGTGCCAGCAGCGTTTCCGGGGGGAACACCGGGGAGCTGTTTTTT. Full variable domain (remainder filled in from reference TRBV9 and TRBJ2-2): DSGVTQTPKHLITATGQRVTLRCSPRSGDLSVYWYQQSLDQGLQFLIQYYNGEERAKGNILERFSAQQFPDLHSELNLSSLELGDSALYFCASSVSGGNTGELFFGEGSRLTVL.

This clone has a handful of counts. The rearrangement links TRBV27 to TRBJ2-2; tentative D call: TRBD1 (6 bases). CDR3 length: 15 amino acids. The V and J ends lost 5 bases and 0 bases respectively, with 10 bases between them. In germline, CDR1 is MNHEY, CDR2 SMNVEV (reference sequence). The CDR3 loop reads CASSTGQTNTGELFF. CDR3 DNA: TGTGCCAGCAGTACGGGACAAACGAACACCGGGGAGCTGTTTTTT.

The chain employs TRBV11-2 and TRBJ2-7; D may be TRBD1 (5 bases). Germline V gene data show CDR1 as SGHAT and CDR2 as FQNNGV. The CDR3 is made up of 12 amino acids. V gave up 8 bases and J gave up 0 bases, with 8 bases separating them. The CDR3 reads CASGANSYEQYF. The CDR3 DNA is TGTGCCAGCGGGGCTAACTCCTACGAGCAGTACTTC.

CDR3 sequence (DNA): TGCGCCAGCAGCCTTCTGGGACTAGCGGGCCCAGATACGCAGTATTTT. Its translation is CASSLLGLAGPDTQYF. The chain is built from TRBV4-1 and TRBJ2-3; TRBD2 aligns across 12 bases. CDR1 is MGHRA and CDR2 is YSYEKL in the germline V gene. This CDR3 comprises 16 residues. With V trimmed by 4 bases and J by 4 bases, 6 bases remained unmatched.

The chain couples TRBV11-3 to TRBJ1-4; D is ambiguous. The CDR3 runs to 14 residues. V lost 3 bases and J lost 5, with 10 bases in between. Germline V gene sequence: CDR1 SGHNT, CDR2 YENEEA. CDR3 nucleotide sequence: TGTGCCAGCAGCTTGGACGGTCTCAATGAAAAACTGTTTTTT. This encodes CASSLDGLNEKLFF. The full variable domain, its missing parts supplied by reference TRBV11-3 and TRBJ1-4, is EAGVVQSPRYKIIEKKQPVAFWCNPISGHNTLYWYLQNLGQGPELLIRYENEEAVDDSQLPKDRFSAERLKGVDSTLKIQPAELGDSAVYLCASSLDGLNEKLFFGSGTQLSVL.

This chain links TRBV7-3 with TRBJ1-1; 9 bases fit TRBD1. The CDR3 is made up of 17 amino acids. With V trimmed by 0 bases and J by 4 bases, 9 bases remained unmatched. CDR1 and CDR2 from the germline V gene are SGHTA and FQGTGA. The CDR3 bases are TGTGCCAGCAGCTTAACCCCGGGGACAGGGAGGAGCACTGAAGCTTTCTTT. Amino acids: CASSLTPGTGRSTEAFF.

The chain employs TRBV5-6 and TRBJ1-1; unclear D gene. The V gene lost 0 bases and the J gene lost 4 bases, with 13 bases spanning the gap. The CDR3 sequence is 15 residues long. Germline V gene lookup returns CDR1 SGHDT and CDR2 YYEEEE. Written as DNA, the CDR3 is TGTGCCAGCAGCTTGGGGACTTGGCGGGGCACTGAAGCTTTCTTT. It codes for CASSLGTWRGTEAFF.

CDR3 residues: CASSVEGGEETQYF. CDR3 in DNA: TGTGCCAGCAGCGTAGAAGGAGGAGAAGAGACCCAGTACTTC. This rearrangement joins TRBV9 to TRBJ2-5; tentative D call: TRBD2 (5 bases). CDR3 length: 14 residues. Germline V gene data show CDR1 as SGDLS and CDR2 as YYNGEE. Deletions cut 0 bases from V and 3 bases from J, with 9 bases between.